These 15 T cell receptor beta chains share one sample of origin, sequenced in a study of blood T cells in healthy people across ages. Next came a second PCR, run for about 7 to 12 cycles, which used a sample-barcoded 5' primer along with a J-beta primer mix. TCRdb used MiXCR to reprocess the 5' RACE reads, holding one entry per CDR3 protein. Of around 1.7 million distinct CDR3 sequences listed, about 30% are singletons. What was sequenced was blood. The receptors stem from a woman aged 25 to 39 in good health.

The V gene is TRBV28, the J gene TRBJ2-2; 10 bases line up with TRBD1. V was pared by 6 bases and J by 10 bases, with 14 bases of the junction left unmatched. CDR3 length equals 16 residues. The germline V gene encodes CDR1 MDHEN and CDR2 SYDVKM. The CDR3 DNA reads TGTGCCAGCAGCCTACCGGGACAGGGGTCGGGCGAGGAGCTGTTTTTT. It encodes CASSLPGQGSGEELFF.

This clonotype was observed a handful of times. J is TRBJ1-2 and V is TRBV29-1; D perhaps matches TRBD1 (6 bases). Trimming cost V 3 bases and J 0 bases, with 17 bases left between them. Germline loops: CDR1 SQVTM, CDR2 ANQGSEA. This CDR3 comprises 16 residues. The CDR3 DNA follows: TGCAGCGTTGACGGTAATGGACAGCAGCCTAACTATGGCTACACCTTC. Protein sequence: CSVDGNGQQPNYGYTF. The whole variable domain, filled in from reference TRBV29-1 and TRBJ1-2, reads SAVISQKPSRDICQRGTSLTIQCQVDSQVTMMFWYRQQPGQSLTLIATANQGSEATYESGFVIDKFPISRPNLTFSTLTVSNMSPEDSSIYLCSVDGNGQQPNYGYTFGSGTRLTVV.

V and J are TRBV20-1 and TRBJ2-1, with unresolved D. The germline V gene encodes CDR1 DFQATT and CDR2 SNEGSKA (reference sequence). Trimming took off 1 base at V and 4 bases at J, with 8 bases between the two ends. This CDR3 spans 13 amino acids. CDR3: CSARVGLYNEQFF. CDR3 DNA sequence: TGCAGTGCTAGAGTTGGTCTTTACAATGAGCAGTTCTTC.

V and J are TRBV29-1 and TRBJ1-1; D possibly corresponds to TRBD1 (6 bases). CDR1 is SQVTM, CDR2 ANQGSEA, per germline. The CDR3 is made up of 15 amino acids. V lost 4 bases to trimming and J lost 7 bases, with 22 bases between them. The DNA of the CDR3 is TGCAGCGTTGTGGAGCTGGAGGGGGGTCCCCTTGAAGCTTTCTTT. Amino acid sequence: CSVVELEGGPLEAFF.

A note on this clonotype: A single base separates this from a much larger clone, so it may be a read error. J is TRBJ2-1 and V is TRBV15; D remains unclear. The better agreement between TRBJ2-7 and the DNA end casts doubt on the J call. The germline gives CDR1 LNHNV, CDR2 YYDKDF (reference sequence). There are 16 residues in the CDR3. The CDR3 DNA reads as TGTGCCACCAGCAGAGACAGGACGTCGACCTACAATGAGCAGTACTTC. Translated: CATSRDRTSTYNEQYF.

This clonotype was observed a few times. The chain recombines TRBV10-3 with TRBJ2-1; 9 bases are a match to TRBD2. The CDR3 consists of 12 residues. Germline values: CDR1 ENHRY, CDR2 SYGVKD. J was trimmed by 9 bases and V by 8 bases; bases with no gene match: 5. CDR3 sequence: CAIGAGGSEQFF. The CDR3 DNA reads TGTGCCATCGGTGCGGGAGGGAGTGAGCAGTTCTTC.

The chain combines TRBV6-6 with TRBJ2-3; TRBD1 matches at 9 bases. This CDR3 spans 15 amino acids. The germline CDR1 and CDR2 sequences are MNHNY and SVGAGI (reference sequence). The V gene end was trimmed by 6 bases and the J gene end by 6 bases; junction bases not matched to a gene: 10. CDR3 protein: CASSQMGQGIDTQYF. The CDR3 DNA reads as TGTGCCAGCAGCCAAATGGGACAGGGAATCGATACGCAGTATTTT.

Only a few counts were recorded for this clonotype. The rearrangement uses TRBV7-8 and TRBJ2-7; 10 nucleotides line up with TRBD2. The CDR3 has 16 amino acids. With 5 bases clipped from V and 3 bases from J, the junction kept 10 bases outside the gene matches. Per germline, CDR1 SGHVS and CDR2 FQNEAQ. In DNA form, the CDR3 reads TGTGCCAGCAGCGCCAGATCCGGACTAGCGGACTACGAGCAGTACTTC. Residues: CASSARSGLADYEQYF.

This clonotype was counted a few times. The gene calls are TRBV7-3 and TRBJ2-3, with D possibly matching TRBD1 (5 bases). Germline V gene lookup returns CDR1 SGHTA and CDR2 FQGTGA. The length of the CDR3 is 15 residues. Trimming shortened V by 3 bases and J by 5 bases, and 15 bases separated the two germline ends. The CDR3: CASSFGAGTRDTQYF. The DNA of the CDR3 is TGTGCCAGCAGCTTTGGGGCAGGCACCCGAGATACGCAGTATTTT.

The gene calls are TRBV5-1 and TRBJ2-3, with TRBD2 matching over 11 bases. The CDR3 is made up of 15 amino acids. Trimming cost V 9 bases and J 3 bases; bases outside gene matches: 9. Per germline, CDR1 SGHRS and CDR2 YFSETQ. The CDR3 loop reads CATSSGGQETDTQYF. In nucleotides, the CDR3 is TGCGCCACCTCTAGCGGGGGGCAGGAAACAGATACGCAGTATTTT. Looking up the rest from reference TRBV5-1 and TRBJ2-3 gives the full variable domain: KAGVTQTPRYLIKTRGQQVTLSCSPISGHRSVSWYQQTPGQGLQFLFEYFSETQRNKGNFPGRFSGRQFSNSRSEMNVSTLELGDSALYLCATSSGGQETDTQYFGPGTRLTVL.

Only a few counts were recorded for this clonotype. CDR3 sequence (DNA): TGTGCCAGCAGATCCGGGGTCTATAATTCACCCCTCCACTTT. Its protein is CASRSGVYNSPLHF. This sequence joins TRBV6-5 and TRBJ1-6; D remains ambiguous. CDR1 is MNHEY, CDR2 SVGAGI, per germline. Trimming removed 6 bases at V and 3 bases at J, with 9 bases between. The CDR3 covers 14 residues.

The CDR3 protein is CASRRQVTYNSPLHF. The CDR3 nucleotides are TGTGCCAGCAGGCGACAGGTGACCTATAATTCACCCCTCCACTTT. V gene TRBV28 combines with J gene TRBJ1-6; D possibly corresponds to TRBD1 (6 bases). Looked up from germline, CDR1 is MDHEN and CDR2 is SYDVKM. Trimming removed 6 bases at V and 2 bases at J, with 11 bases between. CDR3 size: 15 residues.

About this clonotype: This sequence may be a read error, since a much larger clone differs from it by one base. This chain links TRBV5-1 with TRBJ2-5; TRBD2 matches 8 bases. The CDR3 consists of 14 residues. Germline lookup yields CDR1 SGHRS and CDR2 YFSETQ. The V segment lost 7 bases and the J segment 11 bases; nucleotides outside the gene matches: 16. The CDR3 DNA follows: TGCGCCAGCTTTCCGGGGGGGGCCTACAATGAGCAGTACTTC. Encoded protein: CASFPGGAYNEQYF. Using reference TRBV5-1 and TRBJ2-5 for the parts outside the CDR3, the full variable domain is KAGVTQTPRYLIKTRGQQVTLSCSPISGHRSVSWYQQTPGQGLQFLFEYFSETQRNKGNFPGRFSGRQFSNSRSEMNVSTLELGDSALYLCASFPGGAYNEQYFGPGTRLLVL.

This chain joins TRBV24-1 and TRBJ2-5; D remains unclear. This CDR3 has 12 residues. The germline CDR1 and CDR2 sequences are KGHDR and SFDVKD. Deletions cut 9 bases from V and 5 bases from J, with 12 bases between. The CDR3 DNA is TGTGCCACCTCGATTCTGTGGGAGACCCAGTACTTC. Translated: CATSILWETQYF.

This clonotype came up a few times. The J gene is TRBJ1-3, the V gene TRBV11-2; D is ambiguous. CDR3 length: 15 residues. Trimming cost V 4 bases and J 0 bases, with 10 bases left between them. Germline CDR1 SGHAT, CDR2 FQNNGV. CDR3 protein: CASSSPWSSGNTIYF. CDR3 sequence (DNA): TGTGCCAGCAGCTCACCCTGGAGCTCTGGAAACACCATATATTTT.